These T cell receptor beta chains were read from a single sample in a study of blood T cell repertoires in COVID-19. Assay: immunoSEQ multiplex PCR; the TCRdb copy retains only in-frame clones and omits some. The profile shows some 50,000 clones, about 83% of them singletons. Source material: peripheral blood. Source of these receptors: an elderly man in a cohort sampled during active COVID-19. Both conserved end residues are part of each CDR3. The D gene is left open where the match is weak. Clone size is shown for a subset of rows, as once, few, many or a class of expanded clone.

d_call,cdr3_length,v_call,clone_size,j_call,cdr3_aa,cdr3_nt
TRBD1,13,TRBV20-1,.,TRBJ2-3,CSATDRGTDTQYF,TGCAGTGCTACTGACAGGGGCACAGATACGCAGTATTTT
.,14,TRBV24-1,.,TRBJ1-2,CATSDPRMAIGYTF,TGTGCCACCAGTGATCCCAGGATGGCTATCGGCTACACCTTC
TRBD1,14,TRBV10-1,.,TRBJ2-7,CASSKDRAFGEQYF,TGCGCCAGCAGTAAGGACAGGGCCTTTGGGGAGCAGTACTTC
.,13,TRBV12-3/TRBV12-4,.,TRBJ1-2,CASRPQGLGGYTF,TGTGCCAGCAGGCCACAGGGTTTAGGTGGCTACACCTTC
.,13,TRBV5-8,.,TRBJ1-2,CASSSRGAYGYTF,TGTGCCAGCAGCTCCAGGGGCGCTTATGGCTACACCTTC
TRBD1,17,TRBV5-1,.,TRBJ1-1,CASSLAPLDRMNTEAFF,TGCGCCAGCAGCTTGGCCCCCTTGGACAGGATGAACACTGAAGCTTTCTTT
TRBD2,15,TRBV5-4,.,TRBJ2-1,CASSAGTSGANEQFF,TGTGCCAGCAGCGCCGGGACTAGCGGAGCTAATGAGCAGTTCTTC
.,12,TRBV30,few,TRBJ2-7,CAWTSADYEQYF,TGTGCCTGGACTAGCGCGGACTACGAGCAGTACTTC
.,15,TRBV6-1,.,TRBJ1-5,CASSEDSGANQPQHF,TGTGCCAGCAGTGAGGACTCGGGTGCTAATCAGCCCCAGCATTTT
TRBD2,14,TRBV2,.,TRBJ2-5,CACSAGLAGETQYF,TGTGCCTGCTCAGCCGGTTTAGCGGGGGAGACCCAGTACTTC
.,13,TRBV18,.,TRBJ2-5,CASSDSRQETQYF,TGTGCCAGCTCCGACAGCCGCCAAGAGACCCAGTACTTC
TRBD2,19,TRBV30,.,TRBJ2-3,CAWSILGSGRIYGTDTQYF,TGTGCCTGGAGTATCCTGGGTAGCGGGAGAATATACGGGACAGATACGCAGTATTTT
.,16,TRBV18,.,TRBJ2-2,CASSPSQGRIAGELFF,TGTGCCAGCTCACCCTCTCAGGGGAGAATCGCCGGGGAGCTGTTTTTT
.,17,TRBV30,.,TRBJ1-2,CAWTPRGDTPSNYGYTF,TGTGCCTGGACCCCCCGAGGGGACACACCTTCTAACTATGGCTACACCTTC
TRBD1,17,TRBV24-1,.,TRBJ2-2,CATSDLQGAPDTGELFF,TGTGCCACCAGTGATCTACAGGGGGCGCCGGACACCGGGGAGCTGTTTTTT
.,14,TRBV10-1,few,TRBJ1-2,CASSEKRAEHGYTF,TGCGCCAGCAGTGAGAAGCGGGCCGAGCATGGCTACACCTTC
.,17,TRBV7-9,.,TRBJ1-2,CASSILGVQSLAYGYTF,TGTGCCAGCAGCATTCTAGGGGTACAGTCCTTGGCCTATGGCTACACCTTC
TRBD1,14,TRBV5-1,.,TRBJ2-5,CASSPRTGEETQYF,TGCGCCAGCAGCCCCCGGACAGGGGAGGAGACCCAGTACTTC
.,16,TRBV7-3,.,TRBJ1-2,CASSPNGPGLNYGYTF,TGTGCCAGCAGCCCAAACGGACCGGGACTGAACTATGGCTACACCTTC
.,12,TRBV28,few,TRBJ1-5,CASSFRGQPQHF,TGTGCCAGCAGTTTCCGGGGTCAGCCCCAGCATTTT
TRBD1,16,TRBV10-3,.,TRBJ2-1,CAISERTGTGNNEQFF,TGTGCCATCAGTGAACGTACCGGGACAGGTAACAATGAGCAGTTCTTC
TRBD1,12,TRBV15,once,TRBJ1-2,CATSSNRGKYTF,TGTGCCACCAGCAGCAACAGGGGTAAATACACCTTC
TRBD2,17,TRBV7-2,.,TRBJ2-2,CASSLASGRPATGELFF,TGTGCCAGCAGCTTAGCGAGCGGGAGGCCCGCGACCGGGGAGCTGTTTTTT
.,15,TRBV7-9,.,TRBJ2-3,CASSLSWQGTDTQYF,TGTGCCAGCAGCTTAAGTTGGCAGGGCACAGATACGCAGTATTTT
.,13,TRBV19,.,TRBJ2-3,CASSIRLRDTQYF,TGTGCCAGTAGTATCCGACTTCGAGATACGCAGTATTTT
TRBD1,15,TRBV7-6,once,TRBJ2-7,CASSFRQGGNYEQYF,TGTGCCAGCAGCTTTCGACAGGGCGGTAACTACGAGCAGTACTTC
.,15,TRBV18,few,TRBJ1-1,CASSPPQPRTSQAFF,TGTGCCAGCTCACCACCCCAGCCCCGGACAAGTCAAGCTTTCTTT
.,13,TRBV4-3,.,TRBJ1-1,CASSQELREEAFF,TGCGCCAGCAGCCAAGAACTCAGGGAAGAAGCTTTCTTT
.,12,TRBV30,.,TRBJ1-1,CAWSVLERLVFF,TGTGCCTGGAGTGTACTGGAGAGGCTGGTTTTCTTT
.,16,TRBV28,.,TRBJ1-3,CASSLSGTPSGNTIYF,TGTGCCAGCAGTTTATCGGGGACACCCTCTGGAAACACCATATATTTT
.,13,TRBV30,.,TRBJ1-1,CAWSGRRGTEAFF,TGTGCCTGGAGTGGGCGCAGGGGCACTGAAGCTTTCTTT
.,15,TRBV6-1,.,TRBJ1-4,CASSENQGRNEKLFF,TGTGCCAGCAGTGAGAACCAGGGCAGGAATGAAAAACTGTTTTTT
TRBD1,18,TRBV5-1,.,TRBJ2-6,CASSRLSRQGSGANVLTF,TGCGCCAGCAGCCGTTTATCTCGACAGGGTAGTGGGGCCAACGTCCTGACTTTC
.,15,TRBV6-5,.,TRBJ2-3,CASSYGRGLTDTQYF,TGTGCCAGCAGTTACGGCAGGGGACTAACAGATACGCAGTATTTT
.,16,TRBV7-2,.,TRBJ1-6,CASSLSAERYNSPLHF,TGTGCCAGCAGCTTAAGCGCAGAGAGATATAATTCACCCCTCCACTTT
TRBD1,16,TRBV5-1,.,TRBJ1-1,CASSSLQGATNTEAFF,TGCGCCAGCAGCTCCCTCCAGGGGGCCACGAACACTGAAGCTTTCTTT
TRBD1,15,TRBV11-2,.,TRBJ2-2,CASTRTGGETGELFF,TGTGCCAGCACCCGGACAGGGGGCGAAACCGGGGAGCTGTTTTTT
TRBD1,14,TRBV7-2,.,TRBJ2-2,CASSSRQGFGELFF,TGTGCCAGCAGCTCCCGACAGGGATTCGGGGAGCTGTTTTTT
.,15,TRBV18,.,TRBJ2-3,CASSPSSASTDTQYF,TGTGCCAGCTCACCATCAAGCGCCAGCACAGATACGCAGTATTTT
.,14,TRBV30,once,TRBJ1-3,CACRGGNSGNTIYF,TGTGCCTGTCGAGGGGGAAACTCTGGAAACACCATATATTTT
.,12,TRBV10-3,.,TRBJ2-1,CAISGGVVEQFF,TGTGCCATCAGTGGCGGGGTAGTTGAGCAGTTCTTC
TRBD1,14,TRBV28,.,TRBJ2-7,CASSPTDRGYEQYF,TGTGCCAGCAGCCCGACGGACAGGGGCTACGAGCAGTACTTC
.,15,TRBV19,.,TRBJ2-1,CASSYGQGLGNEQFF,TGTGCCAGTAGTTACGGGCAGGGCCTGGGCAATGAGCAGTTCTTC
.,17,TRBV27,.,TRBJ1-6,CASSTRGRGFYNSPLHF,TGTGCCAGCAGTACTCGTGGCAGGGGATTCTATAATTCACCCCTCCACTTT